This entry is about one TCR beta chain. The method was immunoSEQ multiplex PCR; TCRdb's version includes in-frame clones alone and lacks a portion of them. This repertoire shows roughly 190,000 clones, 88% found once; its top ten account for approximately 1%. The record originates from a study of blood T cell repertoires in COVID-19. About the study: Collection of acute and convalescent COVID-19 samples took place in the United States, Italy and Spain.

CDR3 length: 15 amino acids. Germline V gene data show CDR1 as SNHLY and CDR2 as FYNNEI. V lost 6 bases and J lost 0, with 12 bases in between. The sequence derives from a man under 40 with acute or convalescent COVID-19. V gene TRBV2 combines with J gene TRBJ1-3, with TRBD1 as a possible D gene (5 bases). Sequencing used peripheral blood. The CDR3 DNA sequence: TGTGCCAGCAGAGCACAGGTCCTCTCTGGAAACACCATATATTTT. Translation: CASRAQVLSGNTIYF.